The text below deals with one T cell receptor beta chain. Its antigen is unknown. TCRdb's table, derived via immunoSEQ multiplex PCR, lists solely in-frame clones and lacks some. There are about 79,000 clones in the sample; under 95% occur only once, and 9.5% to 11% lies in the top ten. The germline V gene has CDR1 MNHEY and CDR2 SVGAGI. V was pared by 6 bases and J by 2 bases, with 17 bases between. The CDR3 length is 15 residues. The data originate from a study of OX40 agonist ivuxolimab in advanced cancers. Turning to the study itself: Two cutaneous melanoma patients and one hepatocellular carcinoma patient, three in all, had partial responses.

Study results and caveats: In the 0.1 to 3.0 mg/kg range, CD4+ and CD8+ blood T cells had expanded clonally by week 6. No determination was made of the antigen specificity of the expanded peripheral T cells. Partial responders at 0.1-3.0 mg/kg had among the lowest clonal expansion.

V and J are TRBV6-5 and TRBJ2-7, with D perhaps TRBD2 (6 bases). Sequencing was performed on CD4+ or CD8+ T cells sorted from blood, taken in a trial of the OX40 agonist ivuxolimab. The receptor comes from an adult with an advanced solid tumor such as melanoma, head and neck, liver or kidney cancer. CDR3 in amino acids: CASSLPGTDPYEQYF. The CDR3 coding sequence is TGTGCCAGCAGCTTGCCCGGGACTGACCCCTACGAGCAGTACTTC.